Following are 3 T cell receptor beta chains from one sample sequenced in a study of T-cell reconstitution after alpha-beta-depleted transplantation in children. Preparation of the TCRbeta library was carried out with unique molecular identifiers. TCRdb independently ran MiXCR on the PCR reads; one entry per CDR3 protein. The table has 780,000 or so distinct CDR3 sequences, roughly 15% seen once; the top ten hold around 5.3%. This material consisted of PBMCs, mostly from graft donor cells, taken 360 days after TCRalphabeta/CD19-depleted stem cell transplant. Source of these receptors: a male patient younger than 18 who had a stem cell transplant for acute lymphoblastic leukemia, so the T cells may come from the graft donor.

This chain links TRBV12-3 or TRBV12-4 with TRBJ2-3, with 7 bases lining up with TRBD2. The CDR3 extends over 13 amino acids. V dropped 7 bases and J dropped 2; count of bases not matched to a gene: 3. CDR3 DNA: TGTGCCAGCACGGGAGGAATCACAGATACGCAGTATTTT. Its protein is CASTGGITDTQYF.

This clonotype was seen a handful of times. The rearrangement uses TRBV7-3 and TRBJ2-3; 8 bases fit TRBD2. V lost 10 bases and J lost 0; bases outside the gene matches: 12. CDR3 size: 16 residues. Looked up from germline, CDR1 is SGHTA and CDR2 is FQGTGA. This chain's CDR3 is CATMPMPSGSTDTQYF. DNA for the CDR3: TGTGCCACCATGCCTATGCCTAGCGGGAGCACAGATACGCAGTATTTT.

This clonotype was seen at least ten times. This chain's CDR3 is CASTHSRGSYNSPLHF. CDR3 nucleotide sequence: TGTGCCAGCACCCATTCCAGGGGCTCCTATAATTCACCCCTCCACTTT. V is TRBV12-3 or TRBV12-4 and J is TRBJ1-6; possibly TRBD1 for D (6 bases). V was trimmed by 7 bases and J by 0 bases, leaving 13 bases between them. The CDR3 has 16 residues.